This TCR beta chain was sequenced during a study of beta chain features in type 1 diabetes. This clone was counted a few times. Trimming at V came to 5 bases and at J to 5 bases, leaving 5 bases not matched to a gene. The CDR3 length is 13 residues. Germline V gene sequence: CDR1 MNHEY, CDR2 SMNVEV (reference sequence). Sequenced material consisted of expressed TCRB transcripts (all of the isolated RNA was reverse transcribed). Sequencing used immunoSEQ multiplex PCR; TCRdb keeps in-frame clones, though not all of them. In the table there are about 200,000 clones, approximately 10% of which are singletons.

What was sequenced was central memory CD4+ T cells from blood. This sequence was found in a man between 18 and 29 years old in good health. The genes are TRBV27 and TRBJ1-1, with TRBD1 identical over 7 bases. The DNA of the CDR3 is TGTGCCAGCAGTGCGATACAGGGGACTGAAGCTTTCTTT. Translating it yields CASSAIQGTEAFF.